Listed below are T cell receptor beta chains from one sample, sequenced in a study of T cell responses to AZD1222 COVID-19 vaccine. Clones were sequenced by immunoSEQ multiplex PCR, and TCRdb holds only the in-frame ones, with some missing. The table lists approximately 120,000 clones, roughly 90% of them singletons. The specimen comprised peripheral blood, sampled on day 0 of AZD1222 vaccination. These receptors were obtained from an adult in good health. Both conserved end residues are part of each CDR3. The D gene is left open where the match is weak. Not all rows give a size; the values are once, few, many and, for expanded clones, a class.

cdr3_length: 16; v_call: TRBV4-2; clone_size: NA; d_call: TRBD2; j_call: TRBJ2-2; cdr3_nt: TGTGCCAGCAGCCAAGCGTCTAGCGGACTCACCGGGGAGCTGTTTTTT; cdr3_aa: CASSQASSGLTGELFF
cdr3_length: 15; v_call: TRBV5-1; clone_size: NA; d_call: NA; j_call: TRBJ2-7; cdr3_nt: TGCGCCAGCAGCTTTCGTGGGGGACCTCCCTACGAGCAGTACTTC; cdr3_aa: CASSFRGGPPYEQYF
cdr3_length: 14; v_call: TRBV3-1/TRBV3-2; clone_size: once; d_call: NA; j_call: TRBJ2-2; cdr3_nt: TGTGCCAGCAGCCAAGGCGCAGGCACCGGGGAGCTGTTTTTT; cdr3_aa: CASSQGAGTGELFF
cdr3_length: 13; v_call: TRBV7-2; clone_size: NA; d_call: NA; j_call: TRBJ2-3; cdr3_nt: TGTGCCAGCAGCTACTCCGCCACAGATACGCAGTATTTT; cdr3_aa: CASSYSATDTQYF
cdr3_length: 14; v_call: TRBV27; clone_size: NA; d_call: NA; j_call: TRBJ1-1; cdr3_nt: TGTGCCAGCAGCCCCGGGACACTATACACTGAAGCTTTCTTT; cdr3_aa: CASSPGTLYTEAFF
cdr3_length: 16; v_call: TRBV6-5; clone_size: NA; d_call: TRBD2; j_call: TRBJ2-7; cdr3_nt: TGTGCCAGCAGTTACTCTCCTAGCGGGGGATCCCACGAGCAGTACTTC; cdr3_aa: CASSYSPSGGSHEQYF
cdr3_length: 16; v_call: TRBV5-1; clone_size: once; d_call: NA; j_call: TRBJ1-3; cdr3_nt: TGCGCCAGCAGCTTGACACAGGGCTCCTCTGGAAACACCATATATTTT; cdr3_aa: CASSLTQGSSGNTIYF
cdr3_length: 11; v_call: TRBV19; clone_size: NA; d_call: NA; j_call: TRBJ2-5; cdr3_nt: TGTGCCAGTAGTGGCCAAGAGACCCAGTACTTC; cdr3_aa: CASSGQETQYF
cdr3_length: 15; v_call: TRBV5-1; clone_size: NA; d_call: NA; j_call: TRBJ2-2; cdr3_nt: TGCGCCAGCAGCTTAATGGCTGCCTTAGACGGGGAGCTGTTTTTT; cdr3_aa: CASSLMAALDGELFF
cdr3_length: 13; v_call: TRBV2; clone_size: NA; d_call: TRBD1; j_call: TRBJ2-7; cdr3_nt: TGTGCCAGCAGTGTGGACAGGGCCCACGAGCAGTACTTC; cdr3_aa: CASSVDRAHEQYF
cdr3_length: 15; v_call: TRBV5-1; clone_size: NA; d_call: TRBD1; j_call: TRBJ1-2; cdr3_nt: TGCGCCAGCAGCTTAACTTCCGGGACAGATTCTGGCTACACCTTC; cdr3_aa: CASSLTSGTDSGYTF
cdr3_length: 13; v_call: TRBV4-1; clone_size: NA; d_call: TRBD1; j_call: TRBJ2-5; cdr3_nt: TGCGCCAGCAGCCTTTGGACAGGGGAGACCCAGTACTTC; cdr3_aa: CASSLWTGETQYF
cdr3_length: 15; v_call: TRBV6-2/TRBV6-3; clone_size: NA; d_call: NA; j_call: TRBJ2-3; cdr3_nt: TGTGCCAGCAGTCTCGCCAGGATCCCCACAGATACGCAGTATTTT; cdr3_aa: CASSLARIPTDTQYF
cdr3_length: 16; v_call: TRBV4-1; clone_size: NA; d_call: NA; j_call: TRBJ1-5; cdr3_nt: TGCGCCAGCAGCCAAGATGGAGGGATCGGCAATCAGCCCCAGCATTTT; cdr3_aa: CASSQDGGIGNQPQHF
cdr3_length: 16; v_call: TRBV7-2; clone_size: NA; d_call: NA; j_call: TRBJ1-5; cdr3_nt: TGTGCCAGCAGCTTAACCCCCAGGGATAGCAATCAGCCCCAGCATTTT; cdr3_aa: CASSLTPRDSNQPQHF
cdr3_length: 14; v_call: TRBV7-2; clone_size: NA; d_call: NA; j_call: TRBJ1-1; cdr3_nt: TGTGCCAGCGCTCCCGGTCTATCGAACACTGAAGCTTTCTTT; cdr3_aa: CASAPGLSNTEAFF
cdr3_length: 13; v_call: TRBV11-1; clone_size: once; d_call: NA; j_call: TRBJ1-3; cdr3_nt: TGTGCCAGCGGTCGGCTCTCTGGAAACACCATATATTTT; cdr3_aa: CASGRLSGNTIYF
cdr3_length: 16; v_call: TRBV2; clone_size: NA; d_call: TRBD1; j_call: TRBJ1-2; cdr3_nt: TGTGCCAGCAGGGGTTGGGACAGGGCGGCGAACTATGGCTACACCTTC; cdr3_aa: CASRGWDRAANYGYTF
cdr3_length: 13; v_call: TRBV6-6; clone_size: few; d_call: NA; j_call: TRBJ2-4; cdr3_nt: TGTGCCAGCAGTTACCCTGACCCTCCAATTCAGTACTTC; cdr3_aa: CASSYPDPPIQYF
cdr3_length: 16; v_call: TRBV28; clone_size: NA; d_call: TRBD1; j_call: TRBJ1-4; cdr3_nt: TGTGCCAGCAGTTTATGGGGCGACAGGGTCCATGAAAAACTGTTTTTT; cdr3_aa: CASSLWGDRVHEKLFF
cdr3_length: 17; v_call: TRBV19; clone_size: NA; d_call: NA; j_call: TRBJ2-1; cdr3_nt: TGTGCCAGTAGTATCACCCCAGGGGGAGGCTCCTACAATGAGCAGTTCTTC; cdr3_aa: CASSITPGGGSYNEQFF
cdr3_length: 13; v_call: TRBV12-3/TRBV12-4; clone_size: once; d_call: NA; j_call: TRBJ1-2; cdr3_nt: TGTGCCAGCAGTCCACAGGGAGTGAAGGGCTACACCTTC; cdr3_aa: CASSPQGVKGYTF